This is a list of T cell receptor beta chains from one sample in a study of T-cell reconstitution after alpha-beta-depleted transplantation in children. MiXCR was run by TCRdb on the PCR reads, yielding one entry per CDR3 protein. The sample consists of 190,000 or so distinct CDR3 sequences, approximately 6.8% of them appearing once. Sequencing was performed on PBMCs from the stem cell graft donor, taken from the stem cell graft. The receptors come from a human donor who donated a stem cell graft to a child with Wiskott-Aldrich syndrome. Each CDR3 is given with its conserved first and last residue. Fields, in order: CDR3 DNA, CDR3 protein, clone size, J gene, D gene, V gene. A D gene is named only where the DNA matches it firmly. Rows give clone size only sometimes, using once, few, many, or a class for an expanded clone.

DNA: TGTGCCAGCAGCTGGCTCAGCACAGATACGCAGTATTTT
CDR3: CASSWLSTDTQYF
size: few
J: TRBJ2-3
D: NA
V: TRBV7-9

DNA: TGTGCCAGCAGCTCCACTCCGGGACTAGCCCCTCCAATCACAGATACGCAGTATTTT
CDR3: CASSSTPGLAPPITDTQYF
size: NA
J: TRBJ2-3
D: TRBD2
V: TRBV12-3/TRBV12-4

DNA: TGTGCCAGCAGCGCCGGGACTAGATACTACAATGAGCAGTTCTTC
CDR3: CASSAGTRYYNEQFF
size: many
J: TRBJ2-1
D: TRBD2
V: TRBV9

DNA: TGTGCCAGCAGCCAAGATTGGGTGTCGGGGGAGCTGTTTTTT
CDR3: CASSQDWVSGELFF
size: NA
J: TRBJ2-2
D: NA
V: TRBV14

DNA: TGTGCCAGCAGCCCCACCGGTAGCGGCAGAGGGGAGACCCAGTACTTC
CDR3: CASSPTGSGRGETQYF
size: many
J: TRBJ2-5
D: NA
V: TRBV9

DNA: TGTGCCAGCAGCCCGGGACGGGAGCAGTTCTTC
CDR3: CASSPGREQFF
size: many
J: TRBJ2-1
D: NA
V: TRBV11-2

DNA: TGTGCCAGCAGTTGGGGCAGGGGAGCCCTAGAGACCCAGTACTTC
CDR3: CASSWGRGALETQYF
size: NA
J: TRBJ2-5
D: NA
V: TRBV28

DNA: TGTGCCACCGTATCGGGACAGGGGGCCGAGGGTGAAAAACTGTTTTTT
CDR3: CATVSGQGAEGEKLFF
size: NA
J: TRBJ1-4
D: TRBD1
V: TRBV15

DNA: TGCGCCAGCACTGTGGAAAGAGACTATGGCTACACCTTC
CDR3: CASTVERDYGYTF
size: many
J: TRBJ1-2
D: NA
V: TRBV5-1

DNA: TGCGCCAGCAGCTTGGGAGCGGGAGATGAGCAGTTCTTC
CDR3: CASSLGAGDEQFF
size: many
J: TRBJ2-1
D: TRBD2
V: TRBV5-1

DNA: TGTGCCAGCAGCTTAAATGTACGTTTGGGGGGCGGTCAAGAAGAGACCCAGTACTTC
CDR3: CASSLNVRLGGGQEETQYF
size: many
J: TRBJ2-5
D: NA
V: TRBV11-2

DNA: TGTGCCATCAGTGCGGGATTGGGCACCGTGAACTATGGCTACACCTTC
CDR3: CAISAGLGTVNYGYTF
size: NA
J: TRBJ1-2
D: NA
V: TRBV10-3

DNA: TGTGCCAGTAGTATGTGGTTGGGGGCCAGCTACGAGCAGTACTTC
CDR3: CASSMWLGASYEQYF
size: NA
J: TRBJ2-7
D: NA
V: TRBV19

DNA: TGCAGCGTCTACAGTGGTTCTGGGGCCAACGTCCTGACTTTC
CDR3: CSVYSGSGANVLTF
size: many
J: TRBJ2-6
D: NA
V: TRBV29-1

DNA: TGCGCCAGCAGCCGGCTACCGGGACAGGGCGACGAGCAGTACTTC
CDR3: CASSRLPGQGDEQYF
size: many
J: TRBJ2-7
D: TRBD1
V: TRBV5-1

DNA: TGTGCCAGCTCACCACCGGGCGTGGATGAGCAGTTCTTC
CDR3: CASSPPGVDEQFF
size: many
J: TRBJ2-1
D: NA
V: TRBV18

DNA: TGTGCCAGCAGAGTACTACAGGGACCGACAGATACGCAGTATTTT
CDR3: CASRVLQGPTDTQYF
size: many
J: TRBJ2-3
D: NA
V: TRBV6-1

DNA: TGCGCCAGCAGCTTGGACCCGGGGGACACCGGGGAGCTGTTTTTT
CDR3: CASSLDPGDTGELFF
size: few
J: TRBJ2-2
D: NA
V: TRBV5-1

DNA: TGTGCCTGGAGAATCCCGGGACTAGCCCCAGATACGCAGTATTTT
CDR3: CAWRIPGLAPDTQYF
size: NA
J: TRBJ2-3
D: TRBD2
V: TRBV30

DNA: TGTGCCACCAGTGGTCTACAGGGCTTTTTCGGGGAGCTGTTTTTT
CDR3: CATSGLQGFFGELFF
size: many
J: TRBJ2-2
D: NA
V: TRBV24-1

DNA: TGTGCCACCAGCCGTATTCCTCTCTCACAGGGAACTGAAGCTTTCTTT
CDR3: CATSRIPLSQGTEAFF
size: many
J: TRBJ1-1
D: NA
V: TRBV15

DNA: TGTGCCAGCAGCTTAGTACCCCGGGCAGAGGGCTACACCTTC
CDR3: CASSLVPRAEGYTF
size: many
J: TRBJ1-2
D: NA
V: TRBV7-2

DNA: TGCAGCGTTCCCACCCGTCACCGCATACCCAGCGCCTATAATTCACCCCTCCACTTT
CDR3: CSVPTRHRIPSAYNSPLHF
size: many
J: TRBJ1-6
D: NA
V: TRBV29-1

DNA: TGTGCCAGCAGCGTATCCCCCGTCAGCGAGCAGTACTTC
CDR3: CASSVSPVSEQYF
size: many
J: TRBJ2-7
D: NA
V: TRBV9

DNA: TGCGCCAGCAGCTTGGCCGCTAGGGATGAGCAGTTCTTC
CDR3: CASSLAARDEQFF
size: NA
J: TRBJ2-1
D: NA
V: TRBV5-1

DNA: TGTGCCAGCAGTGGACTGGCGGGGAACACCGGGGAGCTGTTTTTT
CDR3: CASSGLAGNTGELFF
size: many
J: TRBJ2-2
D: NA
V: TRBV2

DNA: TGCAGTGCTGTACGAGGGGCCGCTAACAATGAGCAGTTCTTC
CDR3: CSAVRGAANNEQFF
size: many
J: TRBJ2-1
D: NA
V: TRBV20-1

DNA: TGTGCCAGCAGTCGGACAGGGAGCGGCAATCAGCCCCAGCATTTT
CDR3: CASSRTGSGNQPQHF
size: NA
J: TRBJ1-5
D: TRBD1
V: TRBV28

DNA: TGCGCCAGCAGCTCGAGCGGCACGCTCACAGATACGCAGTATTTT
CDR3: CASSSSGTLTDTQYF
size: many
J: TRBJ2-3
D: NA
V: TRBV5-1

DNA: TGCGCCAGCAGCTCCGACCGAGCTAGCACAGATACGCAGTATTTT
CDR3: CASSSDRASTDTQYF
size: NA
J: TRBJ2-3
D: NA
V: TRBV5-1

DNA: TGTGCTACTAAGCAAACCGGTAGAGAGGAGACCCAGTACTTC
CDR3: CATKQTGREETQYF
size: many
J: TRBJ2-5
D: NA
V: TRBV5-6

DNA: TGTGCCAGCAGCCCGGACAGGGGAGGGTGGAACACTGAAGCTTTCTTT
CDR3: CASSPDRGGWNTEAFF
size: many
J: TRBJ1-1
D: TRBD1
V: TRBV12-3/TRBV12-4

DNA: TGCAGTGCTCCTTATTTTGGGACAGGGGTTCCCCCCTACGAGCAGTACTTC
CDR3: CSAPYFGTGVPPYEQYF
size: many
J: TRBJ2-7
D: TRBD1
V: TRBV20-1

DNA: TGTGCCAGCACTTTGGAGGGAGCTCTACACGAGCAGTACTTC
CDR3: CASTLEGALHEQYF
size: many
J: TRBJ2-7
D: NA
V: TRBV12-3/TRBV12-4

DNA: TGTGCCAGCAGCTTCCATCTAGCGGCGAACACCGGGGAGCTGTTTTTT
CDR3: CASSFHLAANTGELFF
size: once
J: TRBJ2-2
D: TRBD2
V: TRBV7-7

DNA: TGCAGTGCTAGAGATACCGTATCCTACGAGCAGTACTTC
CDR3: CSARDTVSYEQYF
size: many
J: TRBJ2-7
D: NA
V: TRBV20-1

DNA: TGTGCCAGCAGCCGAAACGTCCCTGGGACAGCCTACGAGCAGTACTTC
CDR3: CASSRNVPGTAYEQYF
size: many
J: TRBJ2-7
D: TRBD1
V: TRBV6-5

DNA: TGTGCCTGGAGTGTAATGGTCGTCGGGGTAGGCTACACCTTC
CDR3: CAWSVMVVGVGYTF
size: NA
J: TRBJ1-2
D: NA
V: TRBV30

DNA: TGTGCCAGCAGCGCCTACATGTGGGATGGCTACACCTTC
CDR3: CASSAYMWDGYTF
size: many
J: TRBJ1-2
D: NA
V: TRBV7-2

DNA: TGCGCCAGCAGCCAAGAACTCCCAACTAGCGGGAGAGATACGCAGTATTTT
CDR3: CASSQELPTSGRDTQYF
size: many
J: TRBJ2-3
D: TRBD2
V: TRBV4-3

DNA: TGCGCCAGCAGCGGACGGACAGGGACAGGAGGCTACACCTTC
CDR3: CASSGRTGTGGYTF
size: few
J: TRBJ1-2
D: TRBD1
V: TRBV5-1

DNA: TGTGCCAGCAGCTCAGTTCGGCAGGGCGGAGGCTACACCTTC
CDR3: CASSSVRQGGGYTF
size: many
J: TRBJ1-2
D: NA
V: TRBV11-2

DNA: TGTGCCAGCAGCAAAAGGGACAGGAATTCACCCCTCCACTTT
CDR3: CASSKRDRNSPLHF
size: many
J: TRBJ1-6
D: TRBD1
V: TRBV11-2

DNA: TGCAGTGCGAAGACAGGGGTTCAGCCCCAGCATTTT
CDR3: CSAKTGVQPQHF
size: NA
J: TRBJ1-5
D: TRBD1
V: TRBV20-1

DNA: TGCAGCGTTTGGGAAAACATTCAGTACTTC
CDR3: CSVWENIQYF
size: many
J: TRBJ2-4
D: NA
V: TRBV29-1

DNA: TGTGCCAGCAGCAAGGAGAGGACCAAACAGGGTGGGAACTATGGCTACACCTTC
CDR3: CASSKERTKQGGNYGYTF
size: NA
J: TRBJ1-2
D: NA
V: TRBV7-9

DNA: TGTGCCAGCAGCTCGACCCGAGGGACTCCCGATACAGATACGCAGTATTTT
CDR3: CASSSTRGTPDTDTQYF
size: few
J: TRBJ2-3
D: NA
V: TRBV5-6